This T cell receptor (beta chain) was found in a study of response to subunit inactivated influenza vaccine. With 4 bases removed from V and 0 bases from J, the gap between germline ends came to 12 bases. Germline CDR1 reads SGHTA; CDR2 reads FQGNSA. CDR3 length: 16 amino acids. For this clonotype: As yet, its antigen is unknown.

MiXCR was run by TCRdb on the RT-PCR reads, yielding one entry per CDR3 protein. The sample records 650,000 to 700,000 distinct CDR3 sequences, around a sixth being singletons. The study's findings and limits: Authors suggested that a seasonal influenza vaccination recruits few new T cells each time.

The chain couples TRBV7-2 to TRBJ1-4, with D perhaps matching TRBD1 (5 bases). The source was PBMCs from blood, collected roughly 12 days after vaccination. This TCR was recovered from a man over 45 who received an inactivated influenza vaccine. CDR3 in DNA: TGTGCCAGCAGCTCTCAAGGGACGGCAACTAATGAAAAACTGTTTTTT. Its protein is CASSSQGTATNEKLFF.